What follows is one T cell receptor beta chain and its context. Its target is unknown. This table comes from immunoSEQ multiplex PCR, and its TCRdb copy is limited to in-frame clones, with some not included. The sample consists of tens of thousands of clones, 88% of them appearing once. The data are from a study of T cells in localized non-small cell lung cancer. Study-wide results and caveats: Among blood samples, higher T cell density accompanied longer overall survival. Researchers found a median approximately 53 of the top 100 tumor clones in adjacent lung.

The CDR3 length is 18 residues. The source material was peripheral blood, sampled before any cancer treatment. The TCR was taken from a female donor over 55 with stage III squamous cell lung carcinoma. J is TRBJ1-5 and V is TRBV21-1; the table gives TRBD1 as D, unverified against the DNA. TRBV21-1 is a pseudogene locus. CDR3 protein: CASSKCLADRGGCQPQHF. In DNA, the CDR3 is TGTGCCAGCAGCAAGTGTCTCGCGGACAGGGGAGGTTGTCAGCCCCAGCATTTT.